These 5 T cell receptor beta chains share one sample of origin, sequenced in a study of blood T cells in healthy people across ages. Alongside a J-beta primer mix, a sample-barcoded 5' primer served in a second PCR lasting about 6 to 11 cycles. TCRdb reanalysed the 5' RACE reads using MiXCR and keeps one entry per CDR3 protein. The sample records hundreds of thousands of distinct CDR3 sequences, roughly 43% being singletons. The sequenced sample consisted of blood. All receptors derive from a man of 80 years or more in good health.

As to this clonotype: The missing conserved phenylalanine or tryptophan at the end of this CDR3 makes a read error likely. The chain links TRBV5-1 to TRBJ2-3; TRBD2 is a possible D gene (5 bases). The CDR3 contains 15 residues. The V and J ends lost 3 bases and 6 bases respectively, with 17 bases between them. Germline CDR1 reads SGHRS; CDR2 reads YFSETQ. The CDR3 DNA is TGCGCCAGCAGCTCCAAGGAGGAAGTGACGGATACGCAGTATCTT. Translated, it gives CASSSKEEVTDTQYL.

This clonotype was detected once. Because it lacks the conserved phenylalanine or tryptophan at the end, this CDR3 is likely a read error. The V and J genes are TRBV7-2 and TRBJ2-1; D is perhaps TRBD1 (6 bases). This CDR3 is built from 15 residues. V lost 7 bases, J lost 3 bases, and 16 bases lay in between. Germline values: CDR1 SGHTA, CDR2 FQGNSA. In DNA form, the CDR3 reads TGTGCCAGCACCGTCGATGGACAGAGCTACAATGAGCAGTTCGTC. This sequence encodes CASTVDGQSYNEQFV.

This clonotype was counted between two and nine times. This rearrangement joins TRBV12-3 or TRBV12-4 to TRBJ1-5; D remains unclear. Trimming took off 1 base at V and 7 bases at J, with 14 bases between the two ends. The CDR3 has 15 residues. CDR3 DNA: TGTGCCAGCAGTTTAGGGTGGCGGGAAGGACAGCCCCAGCATTTT. Translation gives CASSLGWREGQPQHF.

This clonotype was detected ten times or more. This chain uses TRBV7-2 with TRBJ2-5; tentatively, D is TRBD1 (5 bases). V lost 2 bases and J 4 bases, leaving 14 bases between the germline ends. The germline V gene has CDR1 SGHTA and CDR2 FQGNSA. This CDR3 has 15 residues. The CDR3 reads CASSLIADRAETQYF. The DNA for the CDR3 is TGTGCCAGCAGCTTAATTGCCGACAGAGCAGAGACCCAGTACTTC.

This rearrangement joins TRBV20-1 to TRBJ2-1, with 8 bases that match TRBD2. The ends lost 6 bases at V and 4 bases at J; junction bases unmatched: 8. The CDR3 is 14 residues long. Germline values: CDR1 DFQATT, CDR2 SNEGSKA (reference sequence). In DNA, the CDR3 is TGCAGTGCAGAACGGACTAGCAAATACAATGAGCAGTTCTTC. Residues: CSAERTSKYNEQFF.